The entry that follows covers one TCR beta chain sequence. The junction shows a germline mismatch at one end, possibly a read error. Other DNA sequences from this sample encode an identical CDR3 as well. The CDR3 contains 14 residues. CDR1 and CDR2 from the germline V gene are MNHEY and SMNVEV (reference sequence). The data are from a study of blood T cell repertoires in COVID-19. The overall study: Researchers got acute and convalescent COVID-19 samples from the United States, Italy and Spain. PBMCs, B-cell-depleted T cells, or T cells were the source of the cDNA or gDNA that made up the material.

Authors' processing steps: Counts of nucleated cells, estimated from reference gene primer amplification, were obtained. Here immunoSEQ multiplex PCR was the method, and the copy in TCRdb shows in-frame clones only, minus some. That table gives V, J and clone size, and the DNA gave D and trimming. The sample consists of 200,000 to 300,000 clones, more than 85% of them appearing once. Sample: peripheral blood. The chain employs TRBV27 and TRBJ1-2, with 7 bases matching TRBD1. This receptor was taken from an older woman with COVID-19, enrolled during active disease. This chain's CDR3 is CASSQGQLNYGYTF. CDR3 in DNA: TGCGCCAGCAGTCAGGGACAGTTAAACTATGGCTACACCTTC.